The 14 T cell receptor beta chains below all came from one sample that was sequenced in a study of molecular identifiers for immune sequencing clone quantification. Each CDR3 protein is one row after TCRdb ran MiXCR on the PCR reads. Of about 100,000 distinct CDR3 sequences detected, 36% appear once; the ten largest clones hold roughly 4.2%. The sequencing input was naive CD8+ T cells from blood, with Jurkat cell RNA spiked in. Indicated subset: FACS-sorted CD8+CD4-CCR7+CD45RA+ naive T cells. The source is a human donor in good health. Some libraries in this study had Jurkat cell RNA spiked in.

About this clonotype: Compared with germline, one end of the junction differs, possibly owing to a read error. The chain links TRBV6-1 to TRBJ2-7; 8 nucleotides line up with TRBD2. Germline V lookup: CDR1 MNHNS, CDR2 SASEGT. This CDR3 has 15 amino acids. The CDR3 spells CASSEASGVWDEQCF. The DNA for the CDR3 is TGTGCCAGCAGTGAAGCTAGCGGGGTTTGGGACGAGCAGTGCTTC.

The rearrangement uses TRBV13 and TRBJ2-3; 9 bases match TRBD2. With V trimmed by 5 bases and J by 4 bases, 16 bases remained unmatched. The germline CDR1 and CDR2 sequences are PRHDT and FYEKMQ (reference sequence). The CDR3 totals 18 residues. Here the CDR3 DNA reads TGTGCCAGCAGCCCCCGTGTAGCGGGAGTTGATTTAGCAGATACGCAGTATTTT. Its translation: CASSPRVAGVDLADTQYF.

Concerning this clonotype itself: A read error may account for a junction end that differs from germline. The rearrangement uses TRBV5-3 and TRBJ1-5, with D unclear. TRBV5-3 is filed as an ORF, its function uncertain. The CDR3 spans 16 residues. The CDR3 DNA sequence: TGTGCCAGCAGCTTGGCCGGCCTCTATAGCAATCAGCCCCAGCATTTT. It yields the protein CASSLAGLYSNQPQHF.

In regard to this clonotype: An end of the junction differs from the germline gene, which may be a read error. The chain combines TRBV7-6 with TRBJ2-3; the D gene is possibly TRBD2 (5 bases). Germline assignment: CDR1 SGHVS and CDR2 FNYEAQ. This CDR3 has 15 amino acids. CDR3 coding DNA: TGTGCCAGCAGCTTGAGGCGGCCTAGCACAGTTACGCAGTATTTT. This encodes CASSLRRPSTVTQYF.

The chain employs TRBV28 and TRBJ2-5; D gene uncertain. The CDR3 has 14 amino acids. Germline-derived CDR1 and CDR2 are MDHEN and SYDVKM. The ends were cut back, 6 bases at V and 0 bases at J, with 11 bases in the middle. The CDR3 region has the DNA TGTGCCAGCAGGGGCGGCATGTACCAAGAGACCCAGTACTTC. Translated: CASRGGMYQETQYF. Together with reference TRBV28 and TRBJ2-5, the CDR3 gives the full variable domain: DVKVTQSSRYLVKRTGEKVFLECVQDMDHENMFWYRQDPGLGLRLIYFSYDVKMKEKGDIPEGYSVSREKKERFSLILESASTNQTSMYLCASRGGMYQETQYFGPGTRLLVL.

J is TRBJ2-6 and V is TRBV24-1; D is uncertain. From germline, CDR1 is KGHDR and CDR2 SFDVKD. With 4 bases removed from V and 0 bases from J, the gap between germline ends came to 15 bases. CDR3 length: 18 residues. Written as DNA, the CDR3 is TGTGCCACCAGTGAATTCTCTTCCAACCCCTCTGGGGCCAACGTCCTGACTTTC. Protein product: CATSEFSSNPSGANVLTF.

The chain recombines TRBV3-1 with TRBJ2-7; 10 bases are a match to TRBD1. Germline V gene lookup returns CDR1 LGHDT and CDR2 YNNKEL (reference sequence). This CDR3 spans 13 amino acids. V dropped 4 bases and J dropped 4; count of bases not matched to a gene: 1. The CDR3: CASSRDRGYEQYF. The CDR3 DNA sequence: TGTGCCAGCAGCCGGGACAGGGGTTACGAGCAGTACTTC.

This clonotype was counted only a few times. The J gene is TRBJ2-2, the V gene TRBV28, with 12 bases fitting TRBD2. The germline CDR1 and CDR2 sequences are MDHEN and SYDVKM. V lost 6 bases to trimming and J lost 1 base; unmatched junction nucleotides: 9. CDR3 length: 18 residues. In nucleotides, the CDR3 is TGTGCCAGCAGCCTGACGACTAGCGGGAGAAGGAACACCGGGGAGCTGTTTTTT. Translating it yields CASSLTTSGRRNTGELFF.

The V gene is TRBV7-9, the J gene TRBJ2-1; D is possibly TRBD1 (5 bases). The CDR3 runs 15 residues. In germline, CDR1 is SEHNR, CDR2 FQNEAQ (reference sequence). V lost 1 base and J lost 6, with 13 bases in between. CDR3 sequence reads: CASSLGQGSPNEQFF. The CDR3 nucleotides are TGTGCCAGCAGCTTAGGGCAGGGTTCGCCCAATGAGCAGTTCTTC.

This clonotype was detected a few times. The chain has TRBV9 and TRBJ1-1; D is undetermined. V lost 3 bases to trimming and J lost 5 bases, with 17 bases between them. CDR3 length equals 15 residues. Per germline, CDR1 SGDLS and CDR2 YYNGEE. The CDR3 region is CASSEAGVIGTEAFF. The CDR3 region has the DNA TGTGCCAGCAGCGAGGCCGGAGTAATTGGGACTGAAGCTTTCTTT. Filled out from reference TRBV9 and TRBJ1-1, the complete variable domain reads DSGVTQTPKHLITATGQRVTLRCSPRSGDLSVYWYQQSLDQGLQFLIQYYNGEERAKGNILERFSAQQFPDLHSELNLSSLELGDSALYFCASSEAGVIGTEAFFGQGTRLTVV.

The gene calls are TRBV9 and TRBJ2-3, with 11 bases lining up with TRBD2. CDR1 is SGDLS, CDR2 YYNGEE, per germline. This CDR3 comprises 16 residues. Trimming cost V 0 bases and J 5 bases; bases outside gene matches: 5. CDR3 sequence reads: CASSVETSGSIDTQYF. The CDR3 DNA follows: TGTGCCAGCAGCGTAGAAACTAGCGGGAGTATAGATACGCAGTATTTT. The variable domain in full, with the rest retrieved from reference TRBV9 and TRBJ2-3, is DSGVTQTPKHLITATGQRVTLRCSPRSGDLSVYWYQQSLDQGLQFLIQYYNGEERAKGNILERFSAQQFPDLHSELNLSSLELGDSALYFCASSVETSGSIDTQYFGPGTRLTVL.

This clonotype was seen a single time. The chain couples TRBV6-5 to TRBJ2-7; tentatively, D is TRBD1 (6 bases). Germline loops: CDR1 MNHEY, CDR2 SVGAGI. V was pared by 0 bases and J by 4 bases, with 16 bases between. CDR3 length: 16 residues. The CDR3 region has the DNA TGTGCCAGCAGTTACTCGATTAGGGGGATTCAATACGAGCAGTACTTC. As protein: CASSYSIRGIQYEQYF.

This chain connects TRBV3-1 to TRBJ2-1; D tentatively reads TRBD1 or TRBD2 (6 bases each). V was trimmed by 4 bases and J by 2 bases, leaving 21 bases between them. Per the germline V gene, CDR1 is LGHDT and CDR2 is YNNKEL (reference sequence). The CDR3 length is 18 residues. CDR3 sequence (DNA): TGTGCCAGCAGCCGAGGCTATGGGGGGCGCTCACCCTACAATGAGCAGTTCTTC. Encoded protein: CASSRGYGGRSPYNEQFF.

The chain recombines TRBV4-3 with TRBJ1-2; the match to TRBD1 covers 7 bases. The V gene's germline CDR1 is LGHNA and CDR2 YSLEER. Unmatched junction bases numbered 3, after V lost 2 bases and J lost 3 bases. CDR3 length: 14 residues. The chain's CDR3 is CASSQQTGHYGYTF. CDR3 DNA: TGCGCCAGCAGCCAACAGACAGGGCACTATGGCTACACCTTC.